The clone carrying this T cell receptor (beta chain) has only a few counts. V was trimmed by 4 bases and J by 8 bases, leaving 14 bases between them. This CDR3 has 12 amino acids. Germline CDR1 GTSNPN, CDR2 SVGIG (reference sequence). This specimen belongs to a study of spatial heterogeneity in lung cancer. Study information: Follow-up PBMC specimens underwent sequencing when available; their median timing was about two years after resection.

TCRdb re-analysed the 5' RACE reads in MiXCR, keeping a single row per CDR3 protein. The sample holds roughly 71,000 distinct CDR3 sequences, about 8.2% seen once. The time point: blood at routine non-recurrence follow-up after resection. Whole RNA, which was extracted from tumor, nontumor lung tissue or frozen PBMC, was sequenced without any cell sorting. The genes are TRBV30 and TRBJ1-2, with D possibly TRBD1 on 6 matching bases. The sequence was collected from a female donor with early-stage non-small cell lung cancer. Source: PBMCs, taken at follow-up. CDR3 sequence reads: CAWTPGQGGYTF. CDR3 nucleotide sequence: TGTGCCTGGACCCCGGGACAAGGAGGCTACACCTTC.